The text below deals with one T cell receptor (beta chain). The entry originates in a study of blood T cell repertoires in COVID-19. Study-level background: T cells, B-cell-depleted T cells, or PBMCs supplied cDNA or gDNA.

Repertoires were generated with immunoSEQ multiplex PCR, while TCRdb's copy carries only in-frame clones and drops some. Of roughly 200,000 clones in the sample, about 90% were seen once. Individuals aged about 18 to 90 years were recruited from roughly 22 US areas. Each participant's cohort was designated according to participant-reported clinical history. The sample consisted of PBMCs or T cells enriched from blood (not recorded which). The source of this sequence is a man aged 30 to 39 who had recovered from COVID-19.

The CDR3 sequence: CASSPTRGTGELFF. The CDR3, as DNA: TGTGCCAGCAGCCCTACCAGGGGTACCGGGGAGCTGTTTTTT. The rearrangement uses TRBV7-9 and TRBJ2-2; D perhaps matches TRBD1 (6 bases). The V and J ends lost 5 bases and 5 bases respectively, with 12 bases between them. The CDR3 sequence is 14 residues long. From germline, CDR1 is SEHNR and CDR2 FQNEAQ (reference sequence).